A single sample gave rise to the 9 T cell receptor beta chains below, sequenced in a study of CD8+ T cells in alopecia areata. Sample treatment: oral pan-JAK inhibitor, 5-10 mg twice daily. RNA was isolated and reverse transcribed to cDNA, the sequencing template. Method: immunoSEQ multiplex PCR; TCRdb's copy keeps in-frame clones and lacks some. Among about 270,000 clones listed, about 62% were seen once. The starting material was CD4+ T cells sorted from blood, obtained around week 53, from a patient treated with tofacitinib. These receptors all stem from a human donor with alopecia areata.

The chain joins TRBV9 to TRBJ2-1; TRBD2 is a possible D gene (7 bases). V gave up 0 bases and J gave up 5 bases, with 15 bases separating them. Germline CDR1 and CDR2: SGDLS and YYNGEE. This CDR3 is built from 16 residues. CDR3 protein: CASSVALGGRDNEQFF. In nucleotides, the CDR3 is TGTGCCAGCAGCGTAGCTTTGGGGGGGCGCGACAATGAGCAGTTCTTC.

The CDR3 loop reads CAWSVAINQPQHF. CDR3 DNA sequence: TGTGCCTGGAGTGTGGCCATTAATCAGCCCCAGCATTTT. The chain carries TRBV30 and TRBJ1-5; D is undetermined. The CDR3 spans 13 residues. CDR1 is GTSNPN and CDR2 is SVGIG in the germline V gene (reference sequence). V lost 0 bases to trimming and J lost 4 bases, with 7 bases between them.

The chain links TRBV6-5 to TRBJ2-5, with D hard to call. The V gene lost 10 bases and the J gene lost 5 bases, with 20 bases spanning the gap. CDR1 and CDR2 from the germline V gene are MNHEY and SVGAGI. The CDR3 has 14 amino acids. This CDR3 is CAIAKAERWETQYF. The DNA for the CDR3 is TGTGCCATCGCCAAGGCAGAACGGTGGGAGACCCAGTACTTC.

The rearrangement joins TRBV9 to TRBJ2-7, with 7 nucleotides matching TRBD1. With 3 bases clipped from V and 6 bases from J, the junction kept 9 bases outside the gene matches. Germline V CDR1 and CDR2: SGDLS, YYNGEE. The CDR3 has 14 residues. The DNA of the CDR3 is TGTGCCAGCAGCGGAAACACAGGGGCTCGCGAGCAGTACTTC. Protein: CASSGNTGAREQYF.

The CDR3 here is CAIKRQPPNTGELFF. CDR3 DNA: TGTGCCATCAAGCGACAGCCCCCGAACACCGGGGAGCTGTTTTTT. This chain links TRBV10-3 with TRBJ2-2; TRBD1 might be the D (5 bases). Germline values: CDR1 ENHRY, CDR2 SYGVKD. V was pared by 7 bases and J by 0 bases, with 12 bases between. The CDR3 covers 15 residues.

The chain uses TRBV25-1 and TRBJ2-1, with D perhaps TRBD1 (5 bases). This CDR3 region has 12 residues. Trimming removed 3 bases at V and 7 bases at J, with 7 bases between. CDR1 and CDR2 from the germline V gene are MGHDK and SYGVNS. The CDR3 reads CASSDQGNEQFF. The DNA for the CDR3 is TGTGCCAGCAGTGACCAGGGAAATGAGCAGTTCTTC.

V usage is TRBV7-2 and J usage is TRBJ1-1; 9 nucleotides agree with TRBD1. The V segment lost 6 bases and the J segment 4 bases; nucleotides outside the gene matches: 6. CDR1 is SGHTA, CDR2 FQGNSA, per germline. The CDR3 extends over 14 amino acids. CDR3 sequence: CASSRGQGRTEAFF. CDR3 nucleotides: TGTGCCAGCAGTCGAGGACAGGGGCGCACTGAAGCTTTCTTT.

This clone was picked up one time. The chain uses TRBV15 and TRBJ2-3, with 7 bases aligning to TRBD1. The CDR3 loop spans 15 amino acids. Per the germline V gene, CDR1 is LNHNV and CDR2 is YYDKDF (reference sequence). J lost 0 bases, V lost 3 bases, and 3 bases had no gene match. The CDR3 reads CATSRYRGSTDTQYF. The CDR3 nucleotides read TGTGCCACCAGCAGGTACAGGGGAAGCACAGATACGCAGTATTTT.

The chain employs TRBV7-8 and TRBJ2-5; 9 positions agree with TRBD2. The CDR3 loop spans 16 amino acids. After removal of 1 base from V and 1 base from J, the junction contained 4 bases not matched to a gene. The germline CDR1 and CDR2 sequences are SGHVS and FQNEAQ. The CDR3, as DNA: TGTGCCAGCAGCTTAGTATGGCGGGGGGGCCAAGAGACCCAGTACTTC. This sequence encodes CASSLVWRGGQETQYF. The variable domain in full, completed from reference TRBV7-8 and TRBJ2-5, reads GAGVSQSPRYKVAKRGQDVALRCDPISGHVSLFWYQQALGQGPEFLTYFQNEAQLDKSGLPSDRFFAERPEGSVSTLKIQRTQQEDSAVYLCASSLVWRGGQETQYFGPGTRLLVL.